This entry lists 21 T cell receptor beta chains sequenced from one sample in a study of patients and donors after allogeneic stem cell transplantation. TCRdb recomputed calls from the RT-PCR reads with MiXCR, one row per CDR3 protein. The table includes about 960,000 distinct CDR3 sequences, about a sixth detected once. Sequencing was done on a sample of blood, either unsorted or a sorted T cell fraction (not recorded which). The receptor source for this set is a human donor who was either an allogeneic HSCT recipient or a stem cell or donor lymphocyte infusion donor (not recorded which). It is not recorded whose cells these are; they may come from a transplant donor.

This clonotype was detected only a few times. CDR3: CASSLTGRIRETQYF. The CDR3 nucleotides are TGTGCCAGCAGCTTGACAGGGCGTATTCGGGAGACCCAGTACTTC. The chain uses TRBV11-2 and TRBJ2-5; TRBD1 agrees at 7 bases. The CDR3 runs 15 residues. The trim removed 3 bases at V and 5 bases at J, leaving 9 bases unmatched. Germline V gene sequence: CDR1 SGHAT, CDR2 FQNNGV.

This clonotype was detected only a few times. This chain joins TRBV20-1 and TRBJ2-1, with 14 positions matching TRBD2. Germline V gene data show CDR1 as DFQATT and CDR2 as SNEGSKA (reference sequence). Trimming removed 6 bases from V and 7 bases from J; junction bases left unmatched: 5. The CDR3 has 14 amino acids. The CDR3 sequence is CSAARTSGRNEQFF. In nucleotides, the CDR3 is TGCAGTGCAGCCCGGACTAGCGGGAGGAATGAGCAGTTCTTC.

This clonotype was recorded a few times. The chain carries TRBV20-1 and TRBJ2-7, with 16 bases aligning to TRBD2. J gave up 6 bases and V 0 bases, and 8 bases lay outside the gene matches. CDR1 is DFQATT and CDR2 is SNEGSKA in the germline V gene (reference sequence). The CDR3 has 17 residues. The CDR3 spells CSARDKGLAGGPVEQYF. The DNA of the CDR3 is TGCAGTGCTAGAGATAAGGGACTAGCGGGAGGGCCGGTCGAGCAGTACTTC.

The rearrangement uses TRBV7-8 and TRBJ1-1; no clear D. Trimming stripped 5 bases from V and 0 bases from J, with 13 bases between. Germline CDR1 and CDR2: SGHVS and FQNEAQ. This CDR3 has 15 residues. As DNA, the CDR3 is TGTGCCAGCAGCACAGCGGCGACCCTGAACACTGAAGCTTTCTTT. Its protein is CASSTAATLNTEAFF.

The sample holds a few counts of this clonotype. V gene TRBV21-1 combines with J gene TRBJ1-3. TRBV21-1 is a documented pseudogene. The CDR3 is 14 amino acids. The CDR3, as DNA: TGTGCCAGCAGAGATCAGCCTTTTGGAAACACCATATATTTT. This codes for CASRDQPFGNTIYF.

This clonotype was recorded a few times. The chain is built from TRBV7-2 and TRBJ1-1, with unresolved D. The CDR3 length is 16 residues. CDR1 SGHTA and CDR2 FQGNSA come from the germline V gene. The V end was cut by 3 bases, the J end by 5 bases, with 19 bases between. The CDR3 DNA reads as TGTGCCAGCAGCTTCCAACTCCTAGTAGAAGCTACTGAAGCTTTCTTT. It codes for CASSFQLLVEATEAFF.

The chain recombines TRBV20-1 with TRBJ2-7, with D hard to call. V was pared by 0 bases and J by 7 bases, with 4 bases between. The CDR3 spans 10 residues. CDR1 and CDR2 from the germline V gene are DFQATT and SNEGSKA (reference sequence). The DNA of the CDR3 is TGCAGTGCTAGAGAACGGGAGCAGTACTTC. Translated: CSAREREQYF.

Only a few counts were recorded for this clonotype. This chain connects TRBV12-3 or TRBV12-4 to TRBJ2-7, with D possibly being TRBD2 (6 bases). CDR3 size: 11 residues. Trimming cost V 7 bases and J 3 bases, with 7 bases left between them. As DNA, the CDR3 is TGTGCCAGCACTAGCGACTACGAGCAGTACTTC. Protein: CASTSDYEQYF.

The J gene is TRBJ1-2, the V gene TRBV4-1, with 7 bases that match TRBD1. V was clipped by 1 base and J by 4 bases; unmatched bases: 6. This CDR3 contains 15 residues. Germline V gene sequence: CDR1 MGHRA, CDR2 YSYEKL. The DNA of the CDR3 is TGCGCCAGCAGCCAAGCGACCGGGACAGCCTATGGCTACACCTTC. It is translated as CASSQATGTAYGYTF.

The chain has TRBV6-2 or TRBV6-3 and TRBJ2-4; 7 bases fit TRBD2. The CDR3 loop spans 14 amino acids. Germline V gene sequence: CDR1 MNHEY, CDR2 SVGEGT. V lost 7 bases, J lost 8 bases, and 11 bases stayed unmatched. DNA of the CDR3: TGTGCCAGCACCCAGCGGGGACTAAGAGACATTCAGTACTTC. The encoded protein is CASTQRGLRDIQYF.

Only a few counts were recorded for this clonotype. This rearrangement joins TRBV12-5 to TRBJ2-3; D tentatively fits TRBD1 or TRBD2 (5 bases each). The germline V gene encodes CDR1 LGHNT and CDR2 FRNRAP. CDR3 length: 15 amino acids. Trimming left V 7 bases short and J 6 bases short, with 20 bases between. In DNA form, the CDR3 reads TGTGCTAGTGCCCCTCGGGACCTCTCTGAGGATACGCAGTATTTT. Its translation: CASAPRDLSEDTQYF. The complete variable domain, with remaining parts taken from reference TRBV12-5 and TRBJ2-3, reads DARVTQTPRHKVTEMGQEVTMRCQPILGHNTVFWYRQTMMQGLELLAYFRNRAPLDDSGMPKDRFSAEMPDATLATLKIQPSEPRDSAVYFCASAPRDLSEDTQYFGPGTRLTVL.

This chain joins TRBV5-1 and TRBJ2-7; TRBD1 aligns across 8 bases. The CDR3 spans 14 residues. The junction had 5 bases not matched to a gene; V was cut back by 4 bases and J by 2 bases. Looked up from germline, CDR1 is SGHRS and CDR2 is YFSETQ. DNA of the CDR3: TGCGCCAGCAGCCCTACGGACAGGGCCTACGAGCAGTACTTC. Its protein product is CASSPTDRAYEQYF.

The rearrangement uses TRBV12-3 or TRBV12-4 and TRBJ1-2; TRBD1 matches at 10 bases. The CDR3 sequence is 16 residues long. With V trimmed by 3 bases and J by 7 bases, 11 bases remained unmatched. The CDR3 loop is CASSFYGTGDFGGYTF. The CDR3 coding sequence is TGTGCCAGCAGTTTTTACGGGACAGGGGATTTCGGTGGCTACACCTTC.

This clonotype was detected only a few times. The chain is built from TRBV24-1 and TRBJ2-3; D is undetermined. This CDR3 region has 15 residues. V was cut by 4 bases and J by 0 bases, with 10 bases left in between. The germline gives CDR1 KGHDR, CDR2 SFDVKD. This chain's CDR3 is CATSDNYGSTDTQYF. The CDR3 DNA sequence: TGTGCCACCAGTGACAACTATGGGAGCACAGATACGCAGTATTTT.

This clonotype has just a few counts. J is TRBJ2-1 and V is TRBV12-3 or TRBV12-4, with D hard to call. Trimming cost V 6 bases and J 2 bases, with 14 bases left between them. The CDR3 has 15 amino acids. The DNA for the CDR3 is TGTGCCAGCAGCCCTCCAGCCCTACCCTACAATGAGCAGTTCTTC. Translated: CASSPPALPYNEQFF.

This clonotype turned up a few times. Written as DNA, the CDR3 is TGTGCCACCAGCAGAGAGTCCGGGACCCCTCAGCCCCAGCATTTT. Residues: CATSRESGTPQPQHF. This chain uses TRBV15 with TRBJ1-5, with D possibly matching TRBD1 (5 bases). The CDR3 has 15 amino acids. V was pared by 0 bases and J by 6 bases, with 12 bases between. Germline V gives CDR1 LNHNV, CDR2 YYDKDF (reference sequence).

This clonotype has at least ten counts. The CDR3 protein is CASSPIGSEQYF. The CDR3 bases are TGTGCCAGCTCACCAATAGGGTCCGAGCAGTACTTC. The V gene is TRBV18, the J gene TRBJ2-7; no clear D gene. Germline-derived CDR1 and CDR2 are KGHSH and LQKENI. The V end was cut by 2 bases, the J end by 6 bases, with 8 bases between. There are 12 residues in the CDR3.

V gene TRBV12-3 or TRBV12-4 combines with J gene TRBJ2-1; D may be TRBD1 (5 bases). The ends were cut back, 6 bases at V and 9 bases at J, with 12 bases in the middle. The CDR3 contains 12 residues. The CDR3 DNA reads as TGTGCCAGCAGCGCTCCTAGGGGTGAGCAGTTCTTC. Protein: CASSAPRGEQFF.

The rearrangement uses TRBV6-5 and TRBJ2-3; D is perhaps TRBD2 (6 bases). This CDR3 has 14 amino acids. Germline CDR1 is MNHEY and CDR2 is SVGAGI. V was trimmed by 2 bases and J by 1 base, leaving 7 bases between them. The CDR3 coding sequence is TGTGCCAGCAGTTACAAGCGGGGCACAGATACGCAGTATTTT. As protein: CASSYKRGTDTQYF.

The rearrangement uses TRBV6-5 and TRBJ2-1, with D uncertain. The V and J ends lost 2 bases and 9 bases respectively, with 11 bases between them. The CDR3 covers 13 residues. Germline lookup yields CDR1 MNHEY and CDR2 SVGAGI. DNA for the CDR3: TGTGCCAGCAGTTACAGGAGCGTGGGTGAGCAGTTCTTC. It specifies CASSYRSVGEQFF.

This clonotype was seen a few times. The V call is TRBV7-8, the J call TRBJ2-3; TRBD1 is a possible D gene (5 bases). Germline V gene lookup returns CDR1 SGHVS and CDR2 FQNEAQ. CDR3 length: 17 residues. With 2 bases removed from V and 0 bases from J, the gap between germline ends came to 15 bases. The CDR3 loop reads CASSLYRISYSTDTQYF. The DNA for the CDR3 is TGTGCCAGCAGCTTATACAGGATTAGCTACAGCACAGATACGCAGTATTTT.